This T cell receptor (beta chain) comes out of a study of blood T cell repertoires in COVID-19. As for the study in general: T cells, B-cell-depleted T cells, or PBMCs provided the cDNA or gDNA that served as material.

Only in-frame clones appear in the TCRdb table, and some are missing; sequencing was by immunoSEQ multiplex PCR. The sample has fewer than 130,000 clones; around 90% are singletons. Germline CDR1 is SGHRS and CDR2 is YFSETQ. V dropped 4 bases and J dropped 2 bases, with 11 bases sitting between them. CDR3 length: 14 amino acids. The genes are TRBV5-1 and TRBJ2-3; maybe TRBD1 (5 bases). The receptor's source is a woman in her fifties or sixties with acute or convalescent COVID-19. The sequenced sample consisted of peripheral blood. CDR3 loop: CASSINRFTDTQYF. In DNA, the CDR3 is TGCGCCAGCAGCATAAACAGGTTCACAGATACGCAGTATTTT.